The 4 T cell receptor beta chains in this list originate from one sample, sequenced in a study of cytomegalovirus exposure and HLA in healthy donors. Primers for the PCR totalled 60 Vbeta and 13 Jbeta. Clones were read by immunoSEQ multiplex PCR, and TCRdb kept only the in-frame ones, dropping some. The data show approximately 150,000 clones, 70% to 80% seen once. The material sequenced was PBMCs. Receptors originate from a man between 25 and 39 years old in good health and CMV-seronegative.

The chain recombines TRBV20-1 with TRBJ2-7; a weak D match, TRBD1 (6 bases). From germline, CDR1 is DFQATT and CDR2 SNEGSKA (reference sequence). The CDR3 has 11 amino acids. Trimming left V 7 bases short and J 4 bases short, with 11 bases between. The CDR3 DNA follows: TGCAGTGGGTCGCAGGGGTACGAGCAGTACTTC. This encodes CSGSQGYEQYF.

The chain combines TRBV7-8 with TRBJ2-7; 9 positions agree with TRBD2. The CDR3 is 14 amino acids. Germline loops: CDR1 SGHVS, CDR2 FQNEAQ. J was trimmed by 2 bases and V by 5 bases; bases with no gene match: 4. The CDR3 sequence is CASSRGGATYEQYF. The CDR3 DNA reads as TGTGCCAGCAGCCGCGGGGGGGCCACCTACGAGCAGTACTTC.

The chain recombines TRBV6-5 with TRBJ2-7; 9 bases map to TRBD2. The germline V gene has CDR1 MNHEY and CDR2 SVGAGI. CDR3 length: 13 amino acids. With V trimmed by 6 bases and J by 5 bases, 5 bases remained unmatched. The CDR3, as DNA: TGTGCCAGCAGATATGCGGGAGGGAACGAGCAGTACTTC. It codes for CASRYAGGNEQYF.

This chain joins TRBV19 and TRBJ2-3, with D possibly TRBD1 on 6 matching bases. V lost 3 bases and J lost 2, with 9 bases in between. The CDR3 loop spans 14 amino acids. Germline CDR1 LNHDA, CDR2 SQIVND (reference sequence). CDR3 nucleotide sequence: TGTGCCAGTAGTATTGACAGGTCCACAGATACGCAGTATTTT. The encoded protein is CASSIDRSTDTQYF.